One sample yielded the 29 T cell receptor beta chains listed below, sequenced in a study of beta chain features in type 1 diabetes. These receptors' antigens are unknown. Every bit of the isolated RNA underwent reverse transcription, so sequencing read expressed TCRB transcripts. Method: immunoSEQ multiplex PCR; TCRdb's copy keeps in-frame clones and lacks some. The data hold approximately 600,000 clones, with under 15% observed a single time. The study's findings and limits: Among patients with Type 1 diabetes, TCRB CDR3s were moderately but significantly shorter in every one of the four CD4+ subsets.

Material for sequencing was naive CD4+ T cells from blood. The source of these receptors is a young man with type 1 diabetes.

V is TRBV6-6 and J is TRBJ2-7; D is perhaps TRBD2 (5 bases). V was trimmed by 4 bases and J by 7 bases, leaving 14 bases between them. The CDR3 totals 13 residues. CDR1 is MNHNY, CDR2 SVGAGI, per germline (reference sequence). The CDR3 loop is CASSSPPRREQYF. CDR3 in DNA: TGTGCCAGCAGTTCCCCACCGCGGAGGGAGCAGTACTTC.

This chain connects TRBV21-1 to TRBJ2-1; TRBD2, the table's D call, was not compared with the DNA. TRBV21-1 is classified as a pseudogene. The CDR3 has 19 residues. The CDR3 nucleotides read TGTGCCAGCAGCAAAGTCCTCGGGGATCCTCGCCTCTCTGCCAATGAGCAGTTCTTC. Translation: CASSKVLGDPRLSANEQFF.

This clone has only a few counts. The V call is TRBV14, the J call TRBJ2-7; a possible D gene is TRBD1 (5 bases). The CDR3 sequence is 14 residues long. V dropped 4 bases and J dropped 1 base, with 11 bases sitting between them. CDR1 is SGHDN, CDR2 FVKESK, per germline. DNA for the CDR3: TGTGCCAGCAGCCCCAAAGGGGTTTCCTACGAGCAGTACTTC. Translated: CASSPKGVSYEQYF.

Only a few counts were recorded for this clone. This chain connects TRBV6-5 to TRBJ2-3; D uncertain. The V end was cut by 6 bases, the J end by 8 bases, with 21 bases between. Germline CDR1 reads MNHEY; CDR2 reads SVGAGI. The CDR3 runs to 15 residues. DNA for the CDR3: TGTGCCAGCAGCCCCCGTGGAGCCTCCGTGGGTACGCAGTATTTT. It translates to CASSPRGASVGTQYF.

In this sample, this clone turned up a few times. The chain is built from TRBV5-1 and TRBJ2-6; TRBD1 agrees at 11 bases. With V trimmed by 3 bases and J by 2 bases, 4 bases remained unmatched. Germline V gene lookup returns CDR1 SGHRS and CDR2 YFSETQ. CDR3 length: 17 residues. DNA of the CDR3: TGCGCCAGCAGCTATGGACAGGGGGCCGCTGGGGCCAACGTCCTGACTTTC. Encoded protein: CASSYGQGAAGANVLTF.

This clone was detected a few times. This chain joins TRBV4-3 and TRBJ2-3, with D tentatively TRBD2 (6 bases). Germline CDR1 and CDR2: LGHNA and YSLEER. This CDR3 is built from 19 residues. Deletions cut 0 bases from V and 2 bases from J, with 21 bases between. CDR3 DNA sequence: TGCGCCAGCAGCCAAGATTTGCCCCCGGGCGGGGACTTCACAGATACGCAGTATTTT. It translates to CASSQDLPPGGDFTDTQYF.

This clone was observed a handful of times. The chain joins TRBV11-3 to TRBJ2-7; no definite D call. Germline CDR1 is SGHNT and CDR2 is YENEEA. The CDR3 consists of 14 residues. Trimming took 0 bases from V and 0 from J, leaving 6 bases between them. The chain's CDR3 is CASSLEGTSYEQYF. Written as DNA, the CDR3 is TGTGCCAGCAGCTTAGAGGGTACCTCCTACGAGCAGTACTTC.

In its sample, this clone was seen a few times. CDR3 amino acids: CASSTGQGSPPEQYF. CDR3 bases: TGTGCCAGCAGCACGGGACAGGGGAGCCCACCCGAGCAGTACTTC. This chain joins TRBV5-6 and TRBJ2-7, with 10 bases that match TRBD1. Germline lookup yields CDR1 SGHDT and CDR2 YYEEEE. V lost 4 bases and J lost 6; bases outside the gene matches: 10. The CDR3 has 15 residues. Drawing the rest from reference TRBV5-6 and TRBJ2-7, the complete variable domain is DAGVTQSPTHLIKTRGQQVTLRCSPKSGHDTVSWYQQALGQGPQFIFQYYEEEERQRGNFPDRFSGHQFPNYSSELNVNALLLGDSALYLCASSTGQGSPPEQYFGPGTRLTVT.

This clone was seen a few times. The genes are TRBV7-6 and TRBJ1-1; no clear D. The CDR3 covers 13 residues. Trimming removed 5 bases at V and 5 bases at J, with 12 bases between. Germline CDR1 and CDR2: SGHVS and FNYEAQ. The CDR3 region has the DNA TGTGCCAGCAGCCGACTAGCCCGGACTGAAGCTTTCTTT. This encodes CASSRLARTEAFF.

This clone was detected a few times. The chain uses TRBV28 and TRBJ2-4; D is perhaps TRBD1 (6 bases). The CDR3 covers 15 residues. Germline V lookup: CDR1 MDHEN, CDR2 SYDVKM. Trimming pared 7 bases from V and 6 bases from J, leaving 19 bases between. The CDR3 reads CASTAQGTMGNIQYF. DNA for the CDR3: TGTGCCAGCACCGCCCAGGGGACGATGGGAAACATTCAGTACTTC.

The CDR3 loop reads CASSFWTVTDTQYF. The CDR3 DNA reads TGTGCCAGCAGCTTTTGGACAGTCACAGATACGCAGTATTTT. The chain couples TRBV7-2 to TRBJ2-3, with a weak D call TRBD1 (6 bases). V was cut by 3 bases and J by 2 bases, with 9 bases left in between. This CDR3 region has 14 residues. Germline CDR1 is SGHTA and CDR2 is FQGNSA.

V gene TRBV5-1 combines with J gene TRBJ1-4; D is undetermined. CDR3 size: 13 residues. Per germline, CDR1 SGHRS and CDR2 YFSETQ. V lost 7 bases to trimming and J lost 8 bases, with 15 bases between them. CDR3 amino acids: CASPHGGNEKLFF. Here the CDR3 DNA reads TGCGCCAGCCCGCATGGCGGCAACGAAAAACTGTTTTTT.

This clone has just a few counts. The chain links TRBV7-3 to TRBJ2-6; the match to TRBD1 covers 9 bases. With 1 base clipped from V and 2 bases from J, the junction kept 3 bases outside the gene matches. CDR1 and CDR2 from the germline V gene are SGHTA and FQGTGA. CDR3 length equals 17 residues. For the CDR3, the DNA is TGTGCCAGCAGCTTAAGCGGGACAGGGACTGGGGCCAACGTCCTGACTTTC. It encodes CASSLSGTGTGANVLTF.

The chain links TRBV19 to TRBJ2-5; 9 nucleotides agree with TRBD2. Unmatched junction bases numbered 8, after V lost 7 bases and J lost 2 bases. CDR1 LNHDA and CDR2 SQIVND come from the germline V gene (reference sequence). CDR3 length equals 15 residues. CDR3 DNA sequence: TGTGCCAGTAATCATGGGACTAGCCAGCAAGAGACCCAGTACTTC. This encodes CASNHGTSQQETQYF.

As regards this clone: Other DNA sequences in the same sample also yield this CDR3. This CDR3 reads CASSLGGLTYNEQFF. In DNA form, the CDR3 reads TGTGCCAGCAGCTTAGGGGGGCTTACCTACAATGAGCAGTTCTTC. The chain couples TRBV11-3 to TRBJ2-1, with D perhaps matching TRBD1 (6 bases). CDR3 length: 15 amino acids. The ends were cut back, 1 base at V and 2 bases at J, with 9 bases in the middle. CDR1 is SGHNT, CDR2 YENEEA, per germline. The full variable domain, its missing parts supplied by reference TRBV11-3 and TRBJ2-1, is EAGVVQSPRYKIIEKKQPVAFWCNPISGHNTLYWYLQNLGQGPELLIRYENEEAVDDSQLPKDRFSAERLKGVDSTLKIQPAELGDSAVYLCASSLGGLTYNEQFFGPGTRLTVL.

This clone turned up a few times. The CDR3 protein is CASSFGQGRETQYF. In nucleotides, the CDR3 is TGTGCCAGCAGCTTTGGACAGGGGCGTGAGACCCAGTACTTC. The chain employs TRBV7-2 and TRBJ2-5; 9 nucleotides agree with TRBD1. V lost 3 bases and J lost 5; bases outside the gene matches: 4. Germline lookup yields CDR1 SGHTA and CDR2 FQGNSA. This CDR3 is 14 amino acids long.

This clone has just a few counts. This CDR3 is also generated by other DNA sequences in the sample. The V call is TRBV7-8, the J call TRBJ2-1, with TRBD2 matching 10 bases. This CDR3 is 15 amino acids long. Germline loops: CDR1 SGHVS, CDR2 FQNEAQ. The J segment lost 2 bases and the V segment lost 4 bases, leaving 2 bases of the junction unmatched. The CDR3: CASSSSGGAYNEQFF. CDR3 nucleotide sequence: TGTGCCAGCAGCTCCAGCGGGGGGGCCTACAATGAGCAGTTCTTC.

The gene calls are TRBV7-9 and TRBJ2-2; TRBD1 agrees at 11 bases. V lost 5 bases to trimming and J lost 5 bases; unmatched junction nucleotides: 13. Germline CDR1 and CDR2: SEHNR and FQNEAQ (reference sequence). This CDR3 region has 18 residues. CDR3 in amino acids: CASSPDRTGTGGTGELFF. The DNA of the CDR3 is TGTGCCAGCAGCCCCGATAGAACCGGGACAGGGGGAACCGGGGAGCTGTTTTTT.

This clone was seen only a few times. The V gene is TRBV16, the J gene TRBJ1-5; 8 bases are a match to TRBD1. CDR1 and CDR2 from the germline V gene are KGHSY and FQNENV. The CDR3 has 16 amino acids. V lost 0 bases, J lost 1 base, and 2 bases stayed unmatched. This chain's CDR3 is CASSQSQGASNQPQHF. The CDR3 DNA reads TGTGCCAGCAGCCAATCCCAGGGGGCGAGCAATCAGCCCCAGCATTTT.

This sequence joins TRBV11-2 and TRBJ1-6; a weak D match, TRBD1 (5 bases). CDR3 length equals 14 residues. CDR1 and CDR2 from the germline V gene are SGHAT and FQNNGV. V was pared by 7 bases and J by 5 bases, with 12 bases between. DNA of the CDR3: TGTGCCAGCACCCTTTCGGGGGATAATTCACCCCTCCACTTT. It yields the protein CASTLSGDNSPLHF. The full variable domain, its missing parts supplied by reference TRBV11-2 and TRBJ1-6, is EAGVAQSPRYKIIEKRQSVAFWCNPISGHATLYWYQQILGQGPKLLIQFQNNGVVDDSQLPKDRFSAERLKGVDSTLKIQPAKLEDSAVYLCASTLSGDNSPLHFGNGTRLTVT.

The gene calls are TRBV15 and TRBJ2-1; 8 bases line up with TRBD2. Germline CDR1 and CDR2: LNHNV and YYDKDF (reference sequence). CDR3 length equals 14 residues. The trim removed 10 bases at V and 2 bases at J, leaving 7 bases unmatched. The CDR3 bases are TGTGCCATTAAAAGCGGGGGCGCCTACAATGAGCAGTTCTTC. Its protein product is CAIKSGGAYNEQFF.

This chain connects TRBV30 to TRBJ1-3; TRBD1 might be the D (5 bases). There are 16 residues in the CDR3. Per germline, CDR1 GTSNPN and CDR2 SVGIG (reference sequence). Trimming shortened V by 2 bases and J by 0 bases, and 14 bases separated the two germline ends. The CDR3 bases are TGTGCCTGGAGTCGGACGGGGCTTACCTCTGGAAACACCATATATTTT. Translated: CAWSRTGLTSGNTIYF.

This clone was counted only a few times. The rearrangement links TRBV29-1 to TRBJ2-5, with TRBD1 identical over 8 bases. Germline V CDR1 and CDR2: SQVTM, ANQGSEA. The CDR3 has 13 amino acids. V lost 4 bases and J lost 5; bases outside the gene matches: 6. The CDR3 protein is CSVGTGTGETQYF. CDR3 nucleotides: TGCAGCGTTGGGACAGGGACTGGGGAGACCCAGTACTTC.

A few counts support this clone. The chain joins TRBV6-6 to TRBJ2-2; 9 bases align to TRBD1. Trimming took 7 bases from V and 4 from J; bases not matched to a gene: 7. Germline CDR1 MNHNY, CDR2 SVGAGI (reference sequence). The CDR3 loop spans 15 amino acids. The CDR3 here is CASTPRTGATGELFF. The DNA of the CDR3 is TGTGCCAGCACCCCCCGGACAGGGGCCACCGGGGAGCTGTTTTTT.

This chain links TRBV6-5 with TRBJ2-7; no reliable D call. The germline gives CDR1 MNHEY, CDR2 SVGAGI. There are 11 residues in the CDR3. V dropped 6 bases and J dropped 4 bases, with 7 bases sitting between them. The CDR3 spells CASRGGYEQYF. CDR3 bases: TGTGCCAGCAGGGGCGGTTACGAGCAGTACTTC.

This clone was observed a handful of times. The rearrangement links TRBV5-1 to TRBJ1-5, with 9 positions matching TRBD1. CDR1 SGHRS and CDR2 YFSETQ come from the germline V gene. The ends lost 4 bases at V and 9 bases at J; junction bases unmatched: 17. The CDR3 is 17 amino acids. CDR3 amino acids: CASSLVPGQGTKVPQHF. The DNA for the CDR3 is TGCGCCAGCAGCCTCGTCCCGGGACAGGGCACCAAGGTGCCCCAGCATTTT.

In this sample, this clone turned up a few times. J is TRBJ1-4 and V is TRBV28, with TRBD1 matching over 11 bases. Germline V gives CDR1 MDHEN, CDR2 SYDVKM. V lost 6 bases, J lost 8 bases, and 8 bases stayed unmatched. CDR3 length: 15 residues. The CDR3 DNA sequence: TGTGCCAGCAGCCTAGGACAGGGGGCCTTGGAAAAACTGTTTTTT. Translated, it gives CASSLGQGALEKLFF.

In its sample, this clone was seen a few times. This sequence joins TRBV6-5 and TRBJ2-7; 10 positions match TRBD2. Germline V gene sequence: CDR1 MNHEY, CDR2 SVGAGI. The ends lost 0 bases at V and 3 bases at J; junction bases unmatched: 5. CDR3 length: 16 residues. The CDR3, as DNA: TGTGCCAGCAGTTACTCGATAGCGGGGGGCCTCTACGAGCAGTACTTC. It is translated as CASSYSIAGGLYEQYF.

This chain joins TRBV7-8 and TRBJ1-1, with TRBD1 identical over 8 bases. Trimming took 2 bases from V and 7 from J; bases not matched to a gene: 3. The CDR3 length is 13 residues. Germline V gives CDR1 SGHVS, CDR2 FQNEAQ. This CDR3 is CASSLRTGSEAFF. CDR3 nucleotides: TGTGCCAGCAGCTTACGGACAGGGAGTGAAGCTTTCTTT.